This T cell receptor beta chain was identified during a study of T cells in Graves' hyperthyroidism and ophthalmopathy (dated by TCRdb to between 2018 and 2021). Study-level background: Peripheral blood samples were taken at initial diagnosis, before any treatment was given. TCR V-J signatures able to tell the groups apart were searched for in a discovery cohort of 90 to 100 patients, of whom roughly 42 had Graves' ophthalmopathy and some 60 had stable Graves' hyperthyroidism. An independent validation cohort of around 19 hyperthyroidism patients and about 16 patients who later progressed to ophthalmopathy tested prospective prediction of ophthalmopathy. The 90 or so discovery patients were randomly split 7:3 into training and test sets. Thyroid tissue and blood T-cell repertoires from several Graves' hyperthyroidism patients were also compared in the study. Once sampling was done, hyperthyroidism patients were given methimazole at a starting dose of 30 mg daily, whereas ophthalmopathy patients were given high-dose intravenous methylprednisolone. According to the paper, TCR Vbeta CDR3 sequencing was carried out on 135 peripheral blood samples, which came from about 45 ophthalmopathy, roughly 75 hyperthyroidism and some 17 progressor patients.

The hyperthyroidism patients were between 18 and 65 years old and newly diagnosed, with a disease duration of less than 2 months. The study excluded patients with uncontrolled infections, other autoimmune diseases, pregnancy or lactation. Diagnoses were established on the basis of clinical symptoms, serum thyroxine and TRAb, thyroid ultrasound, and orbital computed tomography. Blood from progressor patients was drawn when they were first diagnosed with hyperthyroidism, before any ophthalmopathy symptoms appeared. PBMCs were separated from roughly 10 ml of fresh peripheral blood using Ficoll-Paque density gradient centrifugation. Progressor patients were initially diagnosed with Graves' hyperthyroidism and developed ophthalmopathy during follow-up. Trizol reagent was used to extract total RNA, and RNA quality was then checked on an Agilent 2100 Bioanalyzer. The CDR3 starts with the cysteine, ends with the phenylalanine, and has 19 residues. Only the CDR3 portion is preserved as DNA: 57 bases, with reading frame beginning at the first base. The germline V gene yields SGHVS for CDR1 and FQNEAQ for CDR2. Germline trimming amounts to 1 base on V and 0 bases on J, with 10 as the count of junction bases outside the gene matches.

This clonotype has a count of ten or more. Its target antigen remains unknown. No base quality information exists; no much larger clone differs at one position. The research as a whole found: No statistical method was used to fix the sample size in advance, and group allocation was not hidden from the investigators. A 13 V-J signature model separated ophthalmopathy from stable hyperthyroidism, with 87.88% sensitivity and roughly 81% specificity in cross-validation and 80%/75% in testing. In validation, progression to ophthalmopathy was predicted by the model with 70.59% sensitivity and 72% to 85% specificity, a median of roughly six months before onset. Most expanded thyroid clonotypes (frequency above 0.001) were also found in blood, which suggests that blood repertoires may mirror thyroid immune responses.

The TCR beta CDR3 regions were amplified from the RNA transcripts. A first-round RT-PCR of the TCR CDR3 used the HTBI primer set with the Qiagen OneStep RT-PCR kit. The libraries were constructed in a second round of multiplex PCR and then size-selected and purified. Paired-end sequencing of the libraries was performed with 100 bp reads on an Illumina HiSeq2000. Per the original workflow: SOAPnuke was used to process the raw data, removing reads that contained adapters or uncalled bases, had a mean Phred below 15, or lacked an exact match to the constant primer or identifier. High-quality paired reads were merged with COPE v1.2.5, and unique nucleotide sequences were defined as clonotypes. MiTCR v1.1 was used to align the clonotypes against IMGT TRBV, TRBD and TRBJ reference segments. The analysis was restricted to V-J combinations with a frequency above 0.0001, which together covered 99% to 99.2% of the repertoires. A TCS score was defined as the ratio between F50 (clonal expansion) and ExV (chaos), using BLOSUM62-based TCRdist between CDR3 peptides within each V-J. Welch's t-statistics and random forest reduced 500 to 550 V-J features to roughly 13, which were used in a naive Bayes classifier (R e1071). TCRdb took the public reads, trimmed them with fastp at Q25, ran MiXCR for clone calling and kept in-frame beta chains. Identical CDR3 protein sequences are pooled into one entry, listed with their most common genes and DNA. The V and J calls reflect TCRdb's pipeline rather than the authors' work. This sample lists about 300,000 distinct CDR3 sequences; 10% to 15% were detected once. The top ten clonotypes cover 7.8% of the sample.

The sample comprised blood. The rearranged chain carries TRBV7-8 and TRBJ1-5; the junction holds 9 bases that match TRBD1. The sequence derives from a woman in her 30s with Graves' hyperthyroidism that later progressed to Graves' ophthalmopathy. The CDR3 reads CASSLEGTGTLYSNQPQHF. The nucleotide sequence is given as TGTGCCAGCAGCTTAGAAGGGACAGGGACTCTTTATAGCAATCAGCCCCAGCATTTT.